This T cell receptor (beta chain) was identified in a study of T-cell memory formation after mild COVID-19. TCRdb re-analysed the 5' RACE reads in MiXCR, keeping a single row per CDR3 protein. The sample has 350,000 to 400,000 distinct CDR3 sequences, 13% to 15% seen once. Whole-study results and caveats: The pre-infection memory compartment contained some responding clones, suggesting cross-reactive memory joined.

V lost 4 bases, J lost 12 bases, and 8 bases stayed unmatched. The CDR3 length is 12 residues. CDR1 is DFQATT and CDR2 is SNEGSKA in the germline V gene (reference sequence). A word on this clonotype: What it recognizes is unknown.

This sequence was found in a man in his late teens or twenties who had mild COVID-19 (a few samples of this study predate the infection). Cell type and time point are not known. The sequenced sample was PBMCs or a T cell subset sorted from them (not recorded which). The gene calls are TRBV20-1 and TRBJ1-1; 10 nucleotides align to TRBD1. Here the CDR3 reads CSAKHRDRGPFF. CDR3 nucleotide sequence: TGCAGTGCTAAACACCGGGACAGGGGTCCTTTCTTT.